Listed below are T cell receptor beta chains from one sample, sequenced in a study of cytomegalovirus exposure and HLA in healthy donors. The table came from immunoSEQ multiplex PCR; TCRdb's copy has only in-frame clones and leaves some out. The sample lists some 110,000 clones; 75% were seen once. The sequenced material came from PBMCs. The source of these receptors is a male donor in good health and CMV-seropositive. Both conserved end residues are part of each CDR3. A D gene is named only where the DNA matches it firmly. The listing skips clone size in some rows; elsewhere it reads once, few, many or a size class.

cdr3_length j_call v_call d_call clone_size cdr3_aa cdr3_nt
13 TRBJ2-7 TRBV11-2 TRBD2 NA CASDHGGAYEQYF TGTGCCAGCGATCACGGGGGGGCTTACGAGCAGTACTTC
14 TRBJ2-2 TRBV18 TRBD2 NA CASSAGLEAGKLFF TGTGCCAGCTCAGCGGGACTAGAGGCCGGGAAGCTGTTTTTT
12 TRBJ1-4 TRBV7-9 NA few CASREGGEKLFF TGTGCCAGCAGAGAAGGGGGTGAAAAACTGTTTTTT
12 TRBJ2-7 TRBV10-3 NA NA CAISQGLRWQYF TGTGCCATCAGTCAGGGACTTCGGTGGCAGTACTTC
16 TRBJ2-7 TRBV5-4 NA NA CASSLAPDSDYYEQYF TGTGCCAGCAGCTTGGCCCCGGACAGCGACTACTACGAGCAGTACTTC
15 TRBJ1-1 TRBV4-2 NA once CASSQVDSPNTEAFF TGTGCCAGCAGCCAAGTGGACAGCCCGAACACTGAAGCTTTCTTT
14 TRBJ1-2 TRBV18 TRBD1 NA CASSPSTGDYGYTF TGTGCCAGCTCACCCTCGACAGGGGACTATGGCTACACCTTC
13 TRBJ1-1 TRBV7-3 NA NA CASTLGGNTEAFF TGTGCCAGCACCCTAGGGGGGAACACTGAAGCTTTCTTT
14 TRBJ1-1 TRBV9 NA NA CASSVGQLNTEAFF TGTGCCAGCAGCGTAGGGCAACTGAACACTGAAGCTTTCTTT
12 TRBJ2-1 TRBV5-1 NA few CASSPGSDEQFF TGCGCCAGCAGCCCCGGGTCGGATGAGCAGTTCTTC
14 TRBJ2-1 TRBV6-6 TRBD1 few CASYPDRGHNEQFF TGTGCCAGTTACCCGGACAGGGGCCACAATGAGCAGTTCTTC
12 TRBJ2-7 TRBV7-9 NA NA CSSSPRQYEQYF TGTTCCAGCAGCCCCCGACAGTACGAGCAGTACTTC
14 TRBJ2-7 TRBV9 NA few CASSVEGESYEQYF TGTGCCAGCAGCGTAGAGGGGGAGTCCTACGAGCAGTACTTC
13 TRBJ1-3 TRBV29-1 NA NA CSVESGRRNTIYF TGCAGCGTTGAATCGGGGAGGAGAAACACCATATATTTT
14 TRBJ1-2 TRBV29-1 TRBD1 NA CSVGTGGAGYGYTF TGCAGCGTAGGAACAGGGGGCGCGGGATATGGCTACACCTTC
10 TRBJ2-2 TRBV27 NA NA CASSLGELFF TGTGCCAGCAGCCTTGGGGAGCTGTTTTTT
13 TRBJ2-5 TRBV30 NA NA CAWSEGVQETQYF TGTGCCTGGAGTGAAGGGGTACAAGAGACCCAGTACTTC
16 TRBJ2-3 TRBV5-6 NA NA CASSLGTGRPTDTQYF TGTGCCAGCAGCTTGGGCACAGGGAGACCCACAGATACGCAGTATTTT
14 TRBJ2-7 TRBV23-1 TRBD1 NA CASSLGTGPHEQYF TGCGCCAGCAGTCTAGGGACAGGGCCCCACGAGCAGTACTTC
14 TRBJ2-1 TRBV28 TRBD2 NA CASWKREGHHEQFF TGTGCCAGCTGGAAGCGGGAGGGCCACCATGAGCAGTTCTTC
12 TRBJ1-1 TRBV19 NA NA CASSIGAGRAFF TGTGCCAGTAGTATAGGAGCAGGGCGAGCTTTCTTT
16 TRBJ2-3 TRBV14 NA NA CASSRAVTLSTDTQYF TGTGCCAGCAGCCGTGCGGTCACTCTTAGCACAGATACGCAGTATTTT
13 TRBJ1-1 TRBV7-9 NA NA CASSLAWSTEAFF TGTGCCAGCAGCTTAGCCTGGAGCACTGAAGCTTTCTTT
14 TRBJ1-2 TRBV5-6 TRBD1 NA CASSSDRVVYGYTF TGTGCCAGCAGCTCGGACAGGGTTGTCTATGGCTACACCTTC
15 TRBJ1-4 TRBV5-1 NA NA CASSLSDRPIPRLFF TGCGCCAGCAGCTTGAGTGACAGGCCGATCCCCAGGCTGTTTTTT
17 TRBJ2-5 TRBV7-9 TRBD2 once CASSVKRLASIQETQYF TGTGCCAGCAGCGTAAAACGACTAGCGAGTATCCAAGAGACCCAGTACTTC
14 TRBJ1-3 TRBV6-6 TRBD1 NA CASTSKQGADTIYF TGTGCCAGCACCTCGAAACAGGGGGCGGACACCATATATTTT
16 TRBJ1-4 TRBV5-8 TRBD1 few CASSWGTEATNEKLFF TGTGCCAGCAGCTGGGGGACAGAGGCAACTAATGAAAAACTGTTTTTT
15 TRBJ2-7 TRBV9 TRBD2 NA CASSGISGGTYEQYF TGTGCCAGCAGCGGAATTAGCGGGGGAACCTACGAGCAGTACTTC